This T cell receptor beta chain was sequenced in a study of blood T cells in healthy people across ages. Findings and limits, study-wide: Older individuals had lower TCR beta diversity per million T cells (the decline was roughly linear).

A second about 7 to 12 cycle PCR used barcoded and J-beta primers. No fewer than 2.5 million CDR3-containing paired-end reads came from each sample. TCRdb reanalysed the 5' RACE reads using MiXCR and keeps one entry per CDR3 protein. The sample yields roughly 1,300,000 distinct CDR3 sequences, roughly 59% seen once. The CDR3 loop spans 13 amino acids. V dropped 6 bases and J dropped 2 bases, with 13 bases sitting between them. Germline loops: CDR1 DFQATT, CDR2 SNEGSKA (reference sequence). Investigators took 8 to 10 milliliters of peripheral blood from every donor. The authors extracted at least 6 micrograms of total RNA per sample. This clonotype was picked up many times. The antigen remains unidentified.

The chain is built from TRBV20-1 and TRBJ2-5; D is unclear. The TCR comes from a man younger than 35 in good health. Sequenced: blood. CDR3 bases: TGCAGTGCAACCGTGGCACGTCAAGAGACCCAGTACTTC. Translating gives CSATVARQETQYF.